Sequencing of this T cell receptor beta chain was carried out in a study of cytomegalovirus exposure and HLA in healthy donors. Study at large: Early released data had 80 million or so unique TCRs, all coming from HLA-typed donors.

The CDR3 has 15 residues. J was trimmed by 1 base and V by 4 bases; bases with no gene match: 1. CDR1 and CDR2 (germline): WSHSY, SAAADI. The study ran its PCR with 60 Vbeta and 13 Jbeta primers. Method: immunoSEQ multiplex PCR; TCRdb's copy keeps in-frame clones and lacks some. The sample lists 150,000 or so clones, roughly 80% occurring once. This clonotype originated in a male donor in good health and CMV-seropositive. Input material: PBMCs. This chain connects TRBV10-2 to TRBJ1-5, with 10 positions matching TRBD1. The CDR3 sequence: CASSGGQGSNQPQHF. CDR3 nucleotide sequence: TGCGCCAGCAGTGGGGGACAGGGGAGCAATCAGCCCCAGCATTTT.